Listed below are T cell receptor beta chains from one sample, sequenced in a study of blood T cell repertoires in COVID-19. Clones were sequenced by immunoSEQ multiplex PCR, and TCRdb holds only the in-frame ones, with some missing. The sample has about 150,000 clones, less than 95% seen once; the top ten hold approximately 0.59%. What was sequenced was peripheral blood. The receptor set was obtained from a man aged 50 or older with acute or convalescent COVID-19. Each CDR3 is given with its conserved first and last residue. D genes are given only for firm matches. Not every row has a clone size; where given, it reads once, few, many or a size class.

>.|.|TRBJ1-5|TRBV28
CASSLIRGGAQPQHF
TGTGCCAGCAGCCTGATTCGGGGGGGGGCGCAGCCCCAGCATTTT
>.|.|TRBJ1-2|TRBV7-2
CASSSAPGTQTFYTF
TGTGCCAGCAGCTCGGCCCCCGGGACACAGACCTTCTACACCTTC
>.|.|TRBJ2-7|TRBV6-2/TRBV6-3
CASSLRDNPYEQYF
TGTGCCAGCAGTCTCCGGGACAACCCCTACGAGCAGTACTTC
>TRBD1|once|TRBJ2-7|TRBV5-1
CASSSNAGTGGGGEQYF
TGCGCCAGCAGCTCCAACGCCGGGACAGGGGGTGGAGGCGAGCAGTACTTC
>.|few|TRBJ1-2|TRBV5-1
CASSPMGAVGELGYTF
TGCGCCAGCAGCCCCATGGGGGCTGTGGGTGAACTTGGCTACACCTTC
>.|once|TRBJ1-4|TRBV3-1/TRBV3-2
CASSQVYATNEKLFF
TGTGCCAGCAGCCAAGTGTATGCAACTAATGAAAAACTGTTTTTT
>.|.|TRBJ1-1|TRBV5-5
CASSSNRVPEAFF
TGTGCCAGCAGCTCGAACAGGGTTCCTGAAGCTTTCTTT
>.|.|TRBJ1-5|TRBV27
CASSEQFSNQPQHF
TGTGCCAGCAGCGAACAGTTTAGCAATCAGCCCCAGCATTTT
>.|.|TRBJ1-5|TRBV6-2/TRBV6-3
CASSYSRGGGIGNQPQHF
TGTGCCAGCAGTTACTCCCGGGGAGGGGGAATCGGCAATCAGCCCCAGCATTTT
>.|.|TRBJ2-2|TRBV7-2
CASSPRVTGELFF
TGTGCCAGCAGCCCGAGAGTGACCGGGGAGCTGTTTTTT
>.|.|TRBJ1-6|TRBV5-1
CASSTGTANSPLHF
TGCGCCAGCAGCACAGGGACGGCAAATTCACCCCTCCACTTT
>.|.|TRBJ1-4|TRBV30
CAWTGGGPEKLFF
TGTGCCTGGACCGGGGGAGGTCCGGAAAAACTGTTTTTT
>TRBD1|.|TRBJ1-1|TRBV20-1
CSASRPGGAMNTEAFF
TGCAGTGCTAGTAGGCCAGGGGGCGCGATGAACACTGAAGCTTTCTTT
>.|.|TRBJ1-5|TRBV25-1
CASSTAFSNQPQHF
TGTGCCAGCAGTACAGCTTTTAGCAATCAGCCCCAGCATTTT
>.|.|TRBJ2-1|TRBV5-5
CASSLDGSFDEQFF
TGTGCCAGCAGCTTGGACGGGAGTTTCGATGAGCAGTTCTTC
>.|.|TRBJ1-5|TRBV19
CASSLIYSNQPQHF
TGTGCCAGTAGTCTAATTTATAGCAATCAGCCCCAGCATTTT
>.|once|TRBJ2-1|TRBV5-6
CASSSIEGGLILKDRFF
TGTGCCAGCAGCTCCATTGAGGGAGGACTCATCCTGAAGGACCGGTTCTTC
>.|once|TRBJ2-2|TRBV7-2
CASSLSGQNTGELFF
TGTGCCAGCAGCTTATCGGGACAAAACACCGGGGAGCTGTTTTTT
>TRBD2|few|TRBJ2-2|TRBV5-4
CASSSRLAFTGELFF
TGTGCCAGCAGCTCCAGACTAGCGTTCACCGGGGAGCTGTTTTTT
>TRBD1|.|TRBJ1-5|TRBV28
CASTLGQGNQPQHF
TGTGCCAGCACCCTAGGACAGGGCAATCAGCCCCAGCATTTT